Below, one T cell receptor beta chain is given with its context. As yet, its antigen is unknown. These data originate in a study of beta chain features in type 1 diabetes. Findings of the study overall: Moderately but significantly shorter TCRB CDR3s were found in Type 1 diabetes patients in all four CD4+ subsets.

This CDR3 spans 14 amino acids. The V gene's germline CDR1 is LNHDA and CDR2 SQIVND (reference sequence). Trimming shortened V by 5 bases and J by 0 bases, and 10 bases separated the two germline ends. Every bit of the isolated RNA underwent reverse transcription, so sequencing read expressed TCRB transcripts. TCRdb keeps only in-frame clones here, not all; method: immunoSEQ multiplex PCR. The sample includes 25,000 to 30,000 clones, roughly 45% of them seen just once. The receptor was isolated from a man aged 25-45 years with type 1 diabetes. Sample: stem cell memory CD4+ T cells from blood. The chain combines TRBV19 with TRBJ1-2; TRBD1 is a possible D gene (6 bases). The CDR3 reads CASSRDISNYGYTF. CDR3 coding DNA: TGTGCCAGTAGTCGGGACATTTCTAACTATGGCTACACCTTC.